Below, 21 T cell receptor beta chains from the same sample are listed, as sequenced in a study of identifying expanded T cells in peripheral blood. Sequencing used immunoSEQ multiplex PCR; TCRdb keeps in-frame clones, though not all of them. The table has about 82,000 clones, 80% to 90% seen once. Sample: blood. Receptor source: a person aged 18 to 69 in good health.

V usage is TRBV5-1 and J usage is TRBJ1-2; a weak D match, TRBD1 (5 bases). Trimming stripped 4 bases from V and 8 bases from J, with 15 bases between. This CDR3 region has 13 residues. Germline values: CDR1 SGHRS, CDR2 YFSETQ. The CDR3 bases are TGCGCCAGCAGCCCTAGCGGGGGGAACGGCTACACCTTC. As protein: CASSPSGGNGYTF.

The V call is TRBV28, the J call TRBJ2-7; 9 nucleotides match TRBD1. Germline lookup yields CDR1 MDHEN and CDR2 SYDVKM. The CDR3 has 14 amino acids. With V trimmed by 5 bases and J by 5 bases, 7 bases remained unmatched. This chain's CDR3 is CASSTRDREHEQYF. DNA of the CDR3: TGTGCCAGCAGTACCCGGGACAGGGAACACGAGCAGTACTTC.

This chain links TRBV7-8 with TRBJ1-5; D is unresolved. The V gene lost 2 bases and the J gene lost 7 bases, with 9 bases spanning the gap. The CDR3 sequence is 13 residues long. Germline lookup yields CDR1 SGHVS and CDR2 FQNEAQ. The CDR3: CASSLNGRQPQHF. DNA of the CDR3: TGTGCCAGCAGCTTAAACGGCCGGCAGCCCCAGCATTTT. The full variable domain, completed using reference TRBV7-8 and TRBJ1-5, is GAGVSQSPRYKVAKRGQDVALRCDPISGHVSLFWYQQALGQGPEFLTYFQNEAQLDKSGLPSDRFFAERPEGSVSTLKIQRTQQEDSAVYLCASSLNGRQPQHFGDGTRLSIL.

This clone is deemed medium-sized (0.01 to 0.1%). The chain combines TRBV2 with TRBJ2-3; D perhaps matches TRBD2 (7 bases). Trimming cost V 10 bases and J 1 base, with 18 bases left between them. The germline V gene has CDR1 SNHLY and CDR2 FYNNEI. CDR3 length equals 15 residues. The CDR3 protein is CATRGGGRGTDTQYF. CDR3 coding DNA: TGTGCCACCCGAGGGGGGGGGCGCGGCACAGATACGCAGTATTTT.

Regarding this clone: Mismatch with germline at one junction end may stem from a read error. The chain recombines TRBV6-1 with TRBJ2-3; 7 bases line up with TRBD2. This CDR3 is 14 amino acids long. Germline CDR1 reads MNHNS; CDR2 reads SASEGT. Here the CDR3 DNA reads TGCGCAGGACGGCGGGGGACGAACACAGATACGCAGTATTTT. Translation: CAGRRGTNTDTQYF.

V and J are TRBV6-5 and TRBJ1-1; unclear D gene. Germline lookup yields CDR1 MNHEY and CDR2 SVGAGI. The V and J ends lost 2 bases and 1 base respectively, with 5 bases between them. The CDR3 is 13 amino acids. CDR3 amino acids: CASSYGTNTEAFF. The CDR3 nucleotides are TGTGCCAGCAGTTACGGTACGAACACTGAAGCTTTCTTT.

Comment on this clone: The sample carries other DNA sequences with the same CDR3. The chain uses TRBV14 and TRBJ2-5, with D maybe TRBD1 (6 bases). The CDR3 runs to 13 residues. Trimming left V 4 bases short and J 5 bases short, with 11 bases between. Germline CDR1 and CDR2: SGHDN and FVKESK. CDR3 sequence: CASSRTGSETQYF. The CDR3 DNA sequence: TGTGCCAGCAGCCGTACAGGGAGTGAGACCCAGTACTTC.

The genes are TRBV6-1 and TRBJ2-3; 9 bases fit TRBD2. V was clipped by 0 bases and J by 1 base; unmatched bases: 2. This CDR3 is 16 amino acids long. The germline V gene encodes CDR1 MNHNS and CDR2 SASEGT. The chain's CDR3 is CASSEALAGRTDTQYF. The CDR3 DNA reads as TGTGCCAGCAGTGAAGCGCTAGCGGGGCGCACAGATACGCAGTATTTT.

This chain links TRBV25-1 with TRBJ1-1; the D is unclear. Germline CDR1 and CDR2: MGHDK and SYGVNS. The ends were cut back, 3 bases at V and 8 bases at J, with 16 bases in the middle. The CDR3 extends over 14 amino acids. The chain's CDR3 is CASSDQHGKPEAFF. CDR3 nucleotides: TGTGCCAGCAGTGATCAGCACGGAAAGCCGGAAGCTTTCTTT.

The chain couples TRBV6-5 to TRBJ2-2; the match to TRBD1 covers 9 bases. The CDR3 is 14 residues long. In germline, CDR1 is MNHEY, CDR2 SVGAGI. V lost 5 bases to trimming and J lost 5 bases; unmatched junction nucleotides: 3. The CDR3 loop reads CASSRTGETGELFF. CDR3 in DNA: TGTGCCAGCAGTAGGACAGGGGAAACCGGGGAGCTGTTTTTT.

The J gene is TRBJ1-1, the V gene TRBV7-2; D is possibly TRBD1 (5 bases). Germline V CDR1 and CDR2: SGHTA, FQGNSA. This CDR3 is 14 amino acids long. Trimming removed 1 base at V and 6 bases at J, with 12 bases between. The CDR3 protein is CASSLVGEDAEAFF. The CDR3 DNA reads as TGTGCCAGCAGCTTAGTAGGGGAGGACGCTGAAGCTTTCTTT.

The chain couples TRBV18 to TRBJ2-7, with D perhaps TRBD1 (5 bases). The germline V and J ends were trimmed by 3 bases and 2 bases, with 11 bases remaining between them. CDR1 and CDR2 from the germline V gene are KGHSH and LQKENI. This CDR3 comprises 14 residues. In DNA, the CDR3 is TGTGCCAGCTCACCGACAGATACTACCTACGAGCAGTACTTC. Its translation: CASSPTDTTYEQYF.

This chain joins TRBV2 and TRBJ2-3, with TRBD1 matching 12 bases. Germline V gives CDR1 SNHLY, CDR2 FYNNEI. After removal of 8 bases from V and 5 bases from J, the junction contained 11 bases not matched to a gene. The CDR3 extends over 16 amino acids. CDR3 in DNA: TGTGCCAGCCCCCGAACGGGACAGGGGGCGGGAGATACGCAGTATTTT. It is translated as CASPRTGQGAGDTQYF. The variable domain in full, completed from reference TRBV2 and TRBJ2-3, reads EPEVTQTPSHQVTQMGQEVILRCVPISNHLYFYWYRQILGQKVEFLVSFYNNEISEKSEIFDDQFSVERPDGSNFTLKIRSTKLEDSAMYFCASPRTGQGAGDTQYFGPGTRLTVL.

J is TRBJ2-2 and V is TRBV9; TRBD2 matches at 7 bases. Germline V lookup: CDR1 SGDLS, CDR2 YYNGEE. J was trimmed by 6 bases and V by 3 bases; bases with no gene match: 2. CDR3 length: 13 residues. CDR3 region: CASSGEGAGELFF. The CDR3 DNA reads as TGTGCCAGCAGCGGGGAGGGCGCCGGGGAGCTGTTTTTT.

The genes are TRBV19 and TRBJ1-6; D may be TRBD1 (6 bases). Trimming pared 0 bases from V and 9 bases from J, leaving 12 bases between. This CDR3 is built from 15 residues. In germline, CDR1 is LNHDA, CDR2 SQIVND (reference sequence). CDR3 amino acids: CASSIDLTGPSPLHF. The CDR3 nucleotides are TGTGCCAGTAGTATAGATCTAACAGGGCCTTCACCCCTCCACTTT.

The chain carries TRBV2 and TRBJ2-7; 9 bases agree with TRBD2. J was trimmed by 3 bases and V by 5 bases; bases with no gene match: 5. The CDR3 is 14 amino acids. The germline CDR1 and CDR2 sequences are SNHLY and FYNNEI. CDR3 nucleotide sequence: TGTGCCAGCAGTTTAGCGGGAGATTACTACGAGCAGTACTTC. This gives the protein CASSLAGDYYEQYF.

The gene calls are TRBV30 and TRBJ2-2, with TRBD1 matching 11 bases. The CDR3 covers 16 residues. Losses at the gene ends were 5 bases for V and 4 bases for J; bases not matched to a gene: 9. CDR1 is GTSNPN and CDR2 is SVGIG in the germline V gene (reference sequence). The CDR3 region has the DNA TGTGCCTGGGGTTCGCGGGACAGGGGGACCACCGGGGAGCTGTTTTTT. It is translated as CAWGSRDRGTTGELFF.

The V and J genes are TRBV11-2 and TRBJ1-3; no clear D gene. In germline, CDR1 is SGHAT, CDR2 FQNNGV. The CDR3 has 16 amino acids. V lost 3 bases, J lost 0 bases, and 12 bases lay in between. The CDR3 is CASSLGRTFSGNTIYF. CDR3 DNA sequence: TGTGCCAGCAGCTTGGGCAGGACTTTCTCTGGAAACACCATATATTTT.

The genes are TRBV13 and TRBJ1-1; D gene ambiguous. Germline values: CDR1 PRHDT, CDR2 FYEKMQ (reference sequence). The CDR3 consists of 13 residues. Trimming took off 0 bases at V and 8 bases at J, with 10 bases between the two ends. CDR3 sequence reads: CASSLGSAEEAFF. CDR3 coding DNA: TGTGCCAGCAGCTTAGGCAGTGCGGAAGAAGCTTTCTTT.

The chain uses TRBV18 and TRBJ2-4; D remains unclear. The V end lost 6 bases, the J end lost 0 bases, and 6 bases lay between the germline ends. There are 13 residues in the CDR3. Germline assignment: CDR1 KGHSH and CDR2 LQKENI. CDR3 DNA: TGTGCCAGCTCCCGCGGAGCCAAAAACATTCAGTACTTC. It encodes CASSRGAKNIQYF.

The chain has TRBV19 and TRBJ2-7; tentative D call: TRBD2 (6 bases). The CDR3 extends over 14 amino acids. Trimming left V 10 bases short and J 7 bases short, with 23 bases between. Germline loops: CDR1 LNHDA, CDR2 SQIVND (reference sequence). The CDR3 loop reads CATSSPGLSSEQYF. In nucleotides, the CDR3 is TGTGCCACCAGTAGCCCGGGACTTTCCTCTGAGCAGTACTTC.